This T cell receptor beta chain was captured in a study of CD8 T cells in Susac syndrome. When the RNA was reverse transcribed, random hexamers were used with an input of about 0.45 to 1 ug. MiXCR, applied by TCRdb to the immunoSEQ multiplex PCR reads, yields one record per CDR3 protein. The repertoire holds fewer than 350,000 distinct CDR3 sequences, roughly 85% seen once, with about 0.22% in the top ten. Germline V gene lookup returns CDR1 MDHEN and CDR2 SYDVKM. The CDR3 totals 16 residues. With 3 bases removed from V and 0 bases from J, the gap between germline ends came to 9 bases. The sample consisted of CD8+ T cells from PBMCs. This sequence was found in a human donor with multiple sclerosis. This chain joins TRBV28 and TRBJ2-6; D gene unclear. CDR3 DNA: TGTGCCAGCAGTTTGTTTAGTTCCTCTGGGGCCAACGTCCTGACTTTC. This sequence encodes CASSLFSSSGANVLTF.